This T cell receptor beta chain derives from a study of OX40 agonist ivuxolimab in advanced cancers. Across the whole study: Each patient was given ivuxolimab into a vein every 2 weeks, at 0.01 to 10 mg/kg.

Study-wide points: CD4+ and CD8+ blood T cells expanded clonally by week 6 at 0.1 to 3.0 mg/kg.

The assay was immunoSEQ multiplex PCR, and TCRdb's table has in-frame clones only and misses some. The sample carries about 56,000 clones, roughly 82% recorded once. CDR3 size: 15 residues. Trimming removed 4 bases from V and 2 bases from J, with 14 bases in between. Germline V CDR1 and CDR2: MNHEY, SVGAGI. As for this clone: No antigen is known for it.

Sequencing was performed on CD4+ or CD8+ T cells sorted from blood, taken in a trial of the OX40 agonist ivuxolimab. The chain uses TRBV6-5 and TRBJ1-2; D remains ambiguous. The TCR was taken from an adult with an advanced solid tumor such as melanoma, head and neck, liver or kidney cancer. Written as DNA, the CDR3 is TGTGCCAGCAGTTCAGAACCGGGTCGGAACTATGGCTACACCTTC. Residues: CASSSEPGRNYGYTF.